The clone carrying this T cell receptor beta chain was detected only a few times. Its antigen is not identified. During its preparation, the TCRbeta library received unique molecular identifiers. TCRdb recomputed calls from the PCR reads with MiXCR, one row per CDR3 protein. The sample consists of about 460,000 distinct CDR3 sequences, approximately 10% of them appearing once. The sample is drawn from a study of T-cell reconstitution after alpha-beta-depleted transplantation in children. General study points: T-cell counts and diversity at one year following transplant were attributed mainly to newly produced T cells. Reportedly, only several hundred clones from non-depleted graft cells drove alpha-beta T-cell counts at about two months. Surviving recipient T cells and intrathymic progenitors accounted for some patients' high TCRbeta diversity at day 60.

CDR3 length equals 15 residues. CDR1 KGHSH and CDR2 LQKENI come from the germline V gene. V was cut by 2 bases and J by 8 bases, with 16 bases left in between. The clonotype comes from a child younger than 10 with inherited bone marrow failure, due to receive a stem cell transplant. The chain combines TRBV18 with TRBJ2-1, with D unresolved. Here the sequenced sample was PBMCs, taken before TCRalphabeta/CD19-depleted stem cell transplant. For the CDR3, the DNA is TGTGCCAGCTCACCATGGCCCCGTCAGGCGCATGAGCAGTTCTTC. It codes for CASSPWPRQAHEQFF.